This TCR beta chain was captured in a study of T cells in Graves' hyperthyroidism and ophthalmopathy. Overall study results and limits: A 13 V-J model separated ophthalmopathy from stable hyperthyroidism.

TCR beta CDR3 regions were amplified from RNA transcripts. Researchers ran a first-round RT-PCR on the TCR CDR3 using the HTBI primer set. TCRdb used MiXCR to reprocess the multiplex PCR reads, holding one entry per CDR3 protein. The sample lists 500,000 to 750,000 distinct CDR3 sequences; about a sixth were seen once. This clonotype was observed a single time. Its antigen remains unknown. CDR1 is DFQATT and CDR2 is SNEGSKA in the germline V gene (reference sequence). V lost 5 bases and J lost 3; bases outside the gene matches: 1. CDR3 size: 14 residues. This clonotype originated in a woman aged 25 to 39 with Graves' hyperthyroidism. V usage is TRBV20-1 and J usage is TRBJ2-6, with 10 bases fitting TRBD2. Sequencing was performed on blood. CDR3 DNA sequence: TGCAGTGCTCTAGCGGGAGATGGGGCCAACGTCCTGACTTTC. It yields the protein CSALAGDGANVLTF.